Shown below are 30 T cell receptor beta chains from a single sample sequenced in a study of blood T cell repertoires in COVID-19. Repertoires were generated with immunoSEQ multiplex PCR, while TCRdb's copy carries only in-frame clones and drops some. The profile shows over 250,000 clones, 80% to 90% of them singletons. Input material: PBMCs or T cells enriched from blood (not recorded which). The source is a woman aged 18-29 years who had recovered from COVID-19.

J is TRBJ1-1 and V is TRBV9, with 7 bases fitting TRBD1. The length of the CDR3 is 14 residues. Trimming at V came to 1 base and at J to 0 bases, leaving 0 bases not matched to a gene. Germline V gives CDR1 SGDLS, CDR2 YYNGEE. DNA of the CDR3: TGTGCCAGCAGCGTAACAGGGGTGAACACTGAAGCTTTCTTT. It translates to CASSVTGVNTEAFF.

The rearrangement links TRBV11-2 to TRBJ2-1; 10 bases are a match to TRBD1. CDR3 length: 15 amino acids. Germline V lookup: CDR1 SGHAT, CDR2 FQNNGV. J lost 5 bases, V lost 10 bases, and 11 bases had no gene match. In nucleotides, the CDR3 is TGTGCCACGCAGGCTTGGACAGGGGGGAACAATGAGCAGTTCTTC. Protein product: CATQAWTGGNNEQFF.

As to this clone: One junction end disagrees with the germline gene, perhaps due to a read error. The chain carries TRBV7-7 and TRBJ2-1; weak D call: TRBD2 (6 bases). The CDR3 contains 16 residues. Looked up from germline, CDR1 is SSHAT and CDR2 is FNYEAQ (reference sequence). The CDR3 coding sequence is TGTGCTAGCAGCCCCAGGGCGGGGAGCTCCTACAATGAGCAGTTCTTC. Its translation: CASSPRAGSSYNEQFF.

This chain joins TRBV5-1 and TRBJ2-3; tentatively, D is TRBD2 (6 bases). Germline assignment: CDR1 SGHRS and CDR2 YFSETQ. Trimming left V 0 bases short and J 2 bases short, with 19 bases between. This CDR3 contains 18 residues. This CDR3 is CASSLEQPGLDPTDTQYF. In DNA form, the CDR3 reads TGCGCCAGCAGCTTGGAACAACCGGGACTGGATCCCACAGATACGCAGTATTTT.

This sequence joins TRBV19 and TRBJ2-2; D is perhaps TRBD1 (6 bases). The germline V gene encodes CDR1 LNHDA and CDR2 SQIVND (reference sequence). V dropped 4 bases and J dropped 0 bases, with 12 bases sitting between them. CDR3 length: 16 residues. CDR3 nucleotides: TGTGCCAGTAGTACGGGACATCGACCGAACACCGGGGAGCTGTTTTTT. This codes for CASSTGHRPNTGELFF. The entire variable domain, with the rest obtained from reference TRBV19 and TRBJ2-2, is as follows: DGGITQSPKYLFRKEGQNVTLSCEQNLNHDAMYWYRQDPGQGLRLIYYSQIVNDFQKGDIAEGYSVSREKKESFPLTVTSAQKNPTAFYLCASSTGHRPNTGELFFGEGSRLTVL.

The V and J genes are TRBV5-4 and TRBJ1-6; possibly TRBD1 for D (6 bases). The germline V and J ends were trimmed by 0 bases and 4 bases, with 11 bases remaining between them. The CDR3 is 16 residues long. Looked up from germline, CDR1 is SGHNT and CDR2 is YYREEE (reference sequence). Here the CDR3 reads CASSLGHRGYNSPLHF. The CDR3 region has the DNA TGTGCCAGCAGCTTGGGGCATAGGGGGTATAATTCACCCCTCCACTTT.

The gene calls are TRBV27 and TRBJ1-4; 9 bases align to TRBD1. The CDR3 is 15 amino acids. The ends lost 5 bases at V and 5 bases at J; junction bases unmatched: 6. Germline V gene lookup returns CDR1 MNHEY and CDR2 SMNVEV (reference sequence). The CDR3 here is CASSTTGTGNEKLFF. The CDR3 bases are TGTGCCAGCAGTACGACCGGGACAGGGAATGAAAAACTGTTTTTT.

This clone has a single count. Here the CDR3 DNA reads TGCAGTGCTAGTATACAGAGCAATCAGCCCCAGCATTTT. As protein: CSASIQSNQPQHF. The chain combines TRBV20-1 with TRBJ1-5; D gene uncertain. CDR1 and CDR2 (germline): DFQATT, SNEGSKA (reference sequence). CDR3 length: 13 residues. The V and J ends lost 3 bases and 1 base respectively, with 7 bases between them.

V is TRBV3-1 (or the pseudogene TRBV3-2) and J is TRBJ2-3; TRBD2 matches 8 bases. The CDR3 contains 17 residues. Germline lookup yields CDR1 LGHDT and CDR2 YNNKEL (reference sequence). V gave up 5 bases and J gave up 5 bases; unmatched junction bases: 15. The CDR3 reads CASSRPSPGLGIDTQYF. The CDR3 DNA reads TGTGCCAGCAGCAGACCATCTCCGGGACTAGGTATAGATACGCAGTATTTT.

This sequence joins TRBV5-6 and TRBJ1-6, with a weak D call TRBD1 (6 bases). Germline V gene data show CDR1 as SGHDT and CDR2 as YYEEEE. Trimming stripped 3 bases from V and 0 bases from J, with 19 bases between. This CDR3 is built from 19 residues. CDR3 sequence reads: CASSWGGTGLSSYNSPLHF. CDR3 coding DNA: TGTGCCAGCAGCTGGGGTGGTACAGGGTTGAGCTCCTATAATTCACCCCTCCACTTT.

V is TRBV29-1 and J is TRBJ2-7; 9 nucleotides align to TRBD2. CDR1 is SQVTM and CDR2 is ANQGSEA in the germline V gene. The CDR3 consists of 13 residues. With 3 bases clipped from V and 2 bases from J, the junction kept 2 bases outside the gene matches. CDR3 nucleotides: TGCAGCGTTGAGGCTAGCGGGGCCTACGAGCAGTACTTC. As protein: CSVEASGAYEQYF.

A single count supports this clone. The chain carries TRBV6-2 or TRBV6-3 and TRBJ2-5; TRBD1 matches at 7 bases. Germline V gene data show CDR1 as MNHEY and CDR2 as SVGEGT. J was trimmed by 4 bases and V by 4 bases; bases with no gene match: 6. The CDR3 length is 14 residues. CDR3 bases: TGTGCCAGCAGTTTTGGGGCAGGGGGAGAGACCCAGTACTTC. Translated: CASSFGAGGETQYF.

The chain couples TRBV10-1 to TRBJ1-1, with TRBD1 identical over 9 bases. The CDR3 runs to 15 residues. Germline V gene data show CDR1 as WNHNN and CDR2 as SYGVQD (reference sequence). The V gene end was trimmed by 3 bases and the J gene end by 5 bases; junction bases not matched to a gene: 7. CDR3 residues: CASSDLGTGQTEAFF. In DNA, the CDR3 is TGCGCCAGCAGTGACCTCGGGACAGGGCAAACTGAAGCTTTCTTT.

The chain combines TRBV5-8 with TRBJ1-1; D may be TRBD1 (6 bases). The CDR3 is 14 amino acids. Germline CDR1 and CDR2: SGHTS and YDEGEE. V was shortened by 6 bases and J by 11 bases, with 23 bases between the two germline ends. The CDR3 bases are TGTGCCAGCATCTTCCAAACAGGGCGCCTAGAGGCTTTCTTT. Its protein is CASIFQTGRLEAFF.

This chain links TRBV19 with TRBJ1-2; no firm D call. This CDR3 has 13 residues. The V end was cut by 4 bases, the J end by 2 bases, with 8 bases between. The germline V gene encodes CDR1 LNHDA and CDR2 SQIVND (reference sequence). This CDR3 reads CASSKQSNYGYTF. The CDR3 DNA follows: TGTGCCAGTAGTAAACAGAGCAACTATGGCTACACCTTC.

This clone was detected a few times. The J gene is TRBJ1-1, the V gene TRBV4-2; D gene uncertain. The CDR3 spans 14 residues. Trimming removed 1 base from V and 3 bases from J, with 9 bases in between. Germline V gene data show CDR1 as LGHNA and CDR2 as YNFKEQ. Here the CDR3 reads CASSQGSGHTEAFF. The CDR3 DNA reads TGTGCCAGCAGCCAAGGTTCAGGTCACACTGAAGCTTTCTTT.

The chain combines TRBV6-5 with TRBJ1-1; D is undetermined. CDR3 length: 15 amino acids. Trimming pared 2 bases from V and 2 bases from J, leaving 12 bases between. Germline assignment: CDR1 MNHEY and CDR2 SVGAGI. The CDR3 bases are TGTGCCAGCAGTTACCAAGCTGTCGTAAACACTGAAGCTTTCTTT. This gives the protein CASSYQAVVNTEAFF.

The J gene is TRBJ2-3, the V gene TRBV29-1; TRBD2 is a possible D gene (6 bases). The germline gives CDR1 SQVTM, CDR2 ANQGSEA. V shed 7 bases and J shed 2 bases, with 19 bases lying between them. The CDR3 runs 15 residues. The DNA of the CDR3 is TGCAGCGGACGAAATAGCGGATCGCCCACAGATACGCAGTATTTT. As protein: CSGRNSGSPTDTQYF.

The chain recombines TRBV5-1 with TRBJ2-3; 11 nucleotides align to TRBD2. The CDR3 has 14 residues. The V gene end was trimmed by 7 bases and the J gene end by 4 bases; junction bases not matched to a gene: 5. Germline V CDR1 and CDR2: SGHRS, YFSETQ. CDR3 in amino acids: CASGGLAASDTQYF. As DNA, the CDR3 is TGCGCCAGCGGGGGACTAGCGGCCTCAGATACGCAGTATTTT.

This CDR3 is CASSTRGSIRNNEQFF. The CDR3 nucleotides are TGTGCCAGCAGCACCCGGGGGTCAATAAGGAACAATGAGCAGTTCTTC. The chain employs TRBV7-3 and TRBJ2-1, with D possibly matching TRBD2 (6 bases). Trimming stripped 5 bases from V and 5 bases from J, with 19 bases between. CDR1 and CDR2 (germline): SGHTA, FQGTGA. The CDR3 runs 16 residues.

The V gene is TRBV9, the J gene TRBJ2-1, with D possibly TRBD1 on 6 matching bases. The CDR3 sequence is 14 residues long. Per germline, CDR1 SGDLS and CDR2 YYNGEE. V was cut by 3 bases and J by 9 bases, with 16 bases left in between. For the CDR3, the DNA is TGTGCCAGCAGCGCCCCGAACAGGGCAGGTGAGCAGTTCTTC. This encodes CASSAPNRAGEQFF.

The V and J genes are TRBV28 and TRBJ1-2, with D uncertain. CDR1 MDHEN and CDR2 SYDVKM come from the germline V gene. This CDR3 is built from 13 residues. With 1 base removed from V and 7 bases from J, the gap between germline ends came to 10 bases. The CDR3 loop reads CASSLFTVPGYTF. The DNA for the CDR3 is TGTGCCAGCAGTTTATTTACGGTTCCTGGCTACACCTTC.

This rearrangement joins TRBV5-1 to TRBJ1-1; D is unclear. This CDR3 spans 14 amino acids. The germline CDR1 and CDR2 sequences are SGHRS and YFSETQ. V was pared by 0 bases and J by 1 base, with 7 bases between. The CDR3 DNA sequence: TGCGCCAGCAGCTTGGACATTAAGAACACTGAAGCTTTCTTT. Its translation: CASSLDIKNTEAFF.

This chain joins TRBV2 and TRBJ2-2; TRBD2 matches at 11 bases. The CDR3 runs to 16 residues. Losses at the gene ends were 5 bases for V and 6 bases for J; bases not matched to a gene: 8. Germline CDR1 and CDR2: SNHLY and FYNNEI. The CDR3: CASSITSGGLSGELFF. CDR3 nucleotides: TGTGCCAGCAGTATTACTAGCGGGGGATTGTCCGGGGAGCTGTTTTTT.

The V and J genes are TRBV6-5 and TRBJ2-3, with 7 bases aligning to TRBD2. In germline, CDR1 is MNHEY, CDR2 SVGAGI. V trimming: 6 bases; J trimming: 5 bases; junction bases outside the gene matches: 8. CDR3 length: 14 residues. As DNA, the CDR3 is TGTGCCAGCAGGTTATCCGGGGGGAGAGATACGCAGTATTTT. Encoded protein: CASRLSGGRDTQYF.

The chain uses TRBV5-5 and TRBJ1-1; possible D gene TRBD1, 6 bases. V was shortened by 4 bases and J by 9 bases, with 13 bases between the two germline ends. The germline CDR1 and CDR2 sequences are SGHKS and YYEKEE (reference sequence). The CDR3 is made up of 12 amino acids. CDR3 DNA: TGTGCCAGCAGCCCCGGTGACAGGCAAGCTTTCTTT. Its translation: CASSPGDRQAFF.

This chain joins TRBV5-1 and TRBJ1-6, with TRBD1 as a possible D gene (5 bases). CDR3 length equals 16 residues. The germline V gene has CDR1 SGHRS and CDR2 YFSETQ. V gave up 4 bases and J gave up 6 bases, with 17 bases separating them. CDR3 sequence reads: CASSLTSGNSNSPLHF. For the CDR3, the DNA is TGCGCCAGCAGCCTGACCTCAGGGAATAGTAATTCACCCCTCCACTTT.

The CDR3 region is CASRGPGQKNNGYTF. DNA of the CDR3: TGTGCCAGCAGGGGACCGGGACAGAAGAACAATGGCTACACCTTC. The chain links TRBV11-2 to TRBJ1-2, with 7 bases fitting TRBD1. CDR3 length: 15 amino acids. Germline loops: CDR1 SGHAT, CDR2 FQNNGV. J lost 6 bases, V lost 6 bases, and 13 bases had no gene match.

This clone was observed a single time. The chain combines TRBV2 with TRBJ1-5; D unclear. The CDR3 is 14 residues long. V was pared by 6 bases and J by 1 base, with 10 bases between. Looked up from germline, CDR1 is SNHLY and CDR2 is FYNNEI. The CDR3 protein is CASRELESNQPQHF. DNA for the CDR3: TGTGCCAGCAGGGAACTGGAGAGCAATCAGCCCCAGCATTTT.

V gene TRBV27 combines with J gene TRBJ2-3, with D perhaps matching TRBD2 (6 bases). Per germline, CDR1 MNHEY and CDR2 SMNVEV (reference sequence). This CDR3 comprises 17 residues. V dropped 6 bases and J dropped 0 bases, with 19 bases sitting between them. The CDR3 reads CASSRRVGTASTDTQYF. CDR3 in DNA: TGTGCCAGCAGCCGGAGGGTGGGGACGGCTAGCACAGATACGCAGTATTTT.